These 16 T cell receptor beta chains share one sample of origin, sequenced in a study of blood T cell repertoires in COVID-19. Generated by immunoSEQ multiplex PCR, the TCRdb table keeps only in-frame clones and is missing some. The sample lists 30,000 to 50,000 clones; approximately 90% were seen once. Sequenced: peripheral blood. The receptor source for this set is a woman aged 30 to 39 in a cohort sampled during active COVID-19.

The chain employs TRBV4-1 and TRBJ2-6; 7 nucleotides agree with TRBD1. After removal of 1 base from V and 2 bases from J, the junction contained 8 bases not matched to a gene. Germline V gives CDR1 MGHRA, CDR2 YSYEKL. This CDR3 is built from 18 residues. CDR3 loop: CASSQGLRGRAGANVLTF. In DNA form, the CDR3 reads TGCGCCAGCAGCCAAGGGTTGAGGGGGCGTGCTGGGGCCAACGTCCTGACTTTC.

The chain has TRBV5-6 and TRBJ2-7; D is undetermined. V was cut by 2 bases and J by 6 bases, with 9 bases left in between. The CDR3 is 12 amino acids. Germline V gives CDR1 SGHDT, CDR2 YYEEEE. The CDR3: CASSFELLEQYF. CDR3 DNA sequence: TGTGCCAGCAGCTTTGAACTTCTCGAGCAGTACTTC. The full variable domain, its missing parts supplied by reference TRBV5-6 and TRBJ2-7, is DAGVTQSPTHLIKTRGQQVTLRCSPKSGHDTVSWYQQALGQGPQFIFQYYEEEERQRGNFPDRFSGHQFPNYSSELNVNALLLGDSALYLCASSFELLEQYFGPGTRLTVT.

The gene calls are TRBV30 and TRBJ1-5, with D tentatively TRBD1 (6 bases). Germline V CDR1 and CDR2: GTSNPN, SVGIG (reference sequence). Trimming left V 2 bases short and J 4 bases short, with 12 bases between. The CDR3 is 14 residues long. In nucleotides, the CDR3 is TGTGCCTGGAGTCCGACAGGCCCTAATCAGCCCCAGCATTTT. It is translated as CAWSPTGPNQPQHF.

The chain combines TRBV5-4 with TRBJ1-4; D is undetermined. V was pared by 0 bases and J by 8 bases, with 8 bases between. The CDR3 totals 13 residues. Per germline, CDR1 SGHNT and CDR2 YYREEE (reference sequence). The CDR3 here is CASSLAFQEKLFF. CDR3 DNA: TGTGCCAGCAGCTTGGCGTTTCAGGAAAAACTGTTTTTT.

The chain uses TRBV2 and TRBJ2-7, with D possibly matching TRBD2 (5 bases). V was trimmed by 6 bases and J by 3 bases, leaving 15 bases between them. Germline CDR1 and CDR2: SNHLY and FYNNEI. The CDR3 totals 14 residues. The CDR3, as DNA: TGTGCCAGCAGGAGCTCTCGGGGATACTACGAGCAGTACTTC. Translation gives CASRSSRGYYEQYF.

The rearrangement uses TRBV2 and TRBJ2-7; a possible D gene is TRBD2 (5 bases). Germline-derived CDR1 and CDR2 are SNHLY and FYNNEI. V lost 3 bases, J lost 3 bases, and 18 bases lay in between. The CDR3 totals 16 residues. CDR3 coding DNA: TGTGCCAGCAGTGAGGACCCCAATCTTCGGGACTACGAGCAGTACTTC. Translating it yields CASSEDPNLRDYEQYF. Using reference TRBV2 and TRBJ2-7 for the parts outside the CDR3, the full variable domain is EPEVTQTPSHQVTQMGQEVILRCVPISNHLYFYWYRQILGQKVEFLVSFYNNEISEKSEIFDDQFSVERPDGSNFTLKIRSTKLEDSAMYFCASSEDPNLRDYEQYFGPGTRLTVT.

This clone was picked up one time. V is TRBV4-2 and J is TRBJ2-7, with 15 nucleotides matching TRBD2. V shed 6 bases and J 0 bases; nucleotides not matched to a gene: 3. The CDR3 has 16 residues. Germline V gives CDR1 LGHNA, CDR2 YNFKEQ. The CDR3 loop is CASRGLAGGPSYEQYF. The DNA for the CDR3 is TGTGCCAGCAGAGGACTAGCGGGAGGGCCCTCCTACGAGCAGTACTTC.

V gene TRBV6-6 combines with J gene TRBJ2-1; D perhaps matches TRBD2 (6 bases). Between the trimmed V and J ends, which lost 2 bases and 2 bases, there was a span of 10 bases. CDR3 length: 15 amino acids. CDR1 and CDR2 from the germline V gene are MNHNY and SVGAGI (reference sequence). The CDR3 sequence: CASSYRRDPYNEQFF. The DNA for the CDR3 is TGTGCCAGCAGTTACCGGCGGGACCCCTACAATGAGCAGTTCTTC.

CDR3 in DNA: TGTGCCAGCAGCCAAGTAATGGCGGGAGGGTTCAATGAGCAGTTCTTC. Translated: CASSQVMAGGFNEQFF. This chain connects TRBV14 to TRBJ2-1, with 9 bases matching TRBD2. The CDR3 spans 16 residues. The germline gives CDR1 SGHDN, CDR2 FVKESK. Trimming at V came to 1 base and at J to 6 bases, leaving 7 bases not matched to a gene. Filled out from reference TRBV14 and TRBJ2-1, the complete variable domain reads EAGVTQFPSHSVIEKGQTVTLRCDPISGHDNLYWYRRVMGKEIKFLLHFVKESKQDESGMPNNRFLAERTGGTYSTLKVQPAELEDSGVYFCASSQVMAGGFNEQFFGPGTRLTVL.

The V and J genes are TRBV7-9 and TRBJ1-3; D perhaps matches TRBD1 (6 bases). The CDR3 sequence is 15 residues long. Germline V lookup: CDR1 SEHNR, CDR2 FQNEAQ (reference sequence). V gave up 2 bases and J gave up 7 bases, with 15 bases separating them. This chain's CDR3 is CASSLLGGGGNTIYF. The CDR3 coding sequence is TGTGCCAGCAGCTTACTTGGAGGGGGGGGTAACACCATATATTTT.

V usage is TRBV6-5 and J usage is TRBJ2-3, with a possible D match to TRBD2 (6 bases). The germline V gene encodes CDR1 MNHEY and CDR2 SVGAGI. The CDR3 extends over 15 amino acids. Trimming removed 4 bases from V and 5 bases from J, with 16 bases in between. CDR3 coding DNA: TGTGCCAGCAGTTTCGGTAGCGGATCCCTAGATACGCAGTATTTT. It encodes CASSFGSGSLDTQYF.

The gene calls are TRBV6-6 and TRBJ2-1, with 10 bases identical to TRBD2. This CDR3 has 15 residues. The V segment lost 6 bases and the J segment 5 bases; nucleotides outside the gene matches: 7. Germline V gene sequence: CDR1 MNHNY, CDR2 SVGAGI (reference sequence). CDR3 in DNA: TGTGCCAGCAGAACTCTAGCGGGAGAGGACAATGAGCAGTTCTTC. This encodes CASRTLAGEDNEQFF.

A word on this clone: Additional DNA sequences in this sample encode the identical CDR3. The chain uses TRBV12-3 or TRBV12-4 and TRBJ2-7; the D gene is possibly TRBD2 (5 bases). The CDR3 covers 13 residues. V was cut by 5 bases and J by 3 bases, with 11 bases left in between. The CDR3 loop is CASSLGLDYEQYF. CDR3 nucleotide sequence: TGTGCCAGCAGTCTCGGACTCGACTACGAGCAGTACTTC.

The chain joins TRBV4-1 to TRBJ2-7; 9 nucleotides match TRBD1. V lost 0 bases and J lost 2; bases outside the gene matches: 11. The CDR3 contains 18 residues. Per the germline V gene, CDR1 is MGHRA and CDR2 is YSYEKL. Here the CDR3 reads CASSQEPMYTGGAYEQYF. The CDR3 region has the DNA TGCGCCAGCAGCCAAGAACCGATGTATACAGGGGGCGCCTACGAGCAGTACTTC.

Note on this clone: The same CDR3 is also encoded by other DNA sequences in this sample. This sequence joins TRBV19 and TRBJ2-7; no clear D. The V gene lost 2 bases and the J gene lost 0 bases, with 8 bases spanning the gap. This CDR3 spans 14 amino acids. Germline assignment: CDR1 LNHDA and CDR2 SQIVND (reference sequence). CDR3: CASSITGSSYEQYF. CDR3 DNA sequence: TGTGCCAGTAGTATAACGGGTAGCTCCTACGAGCAGTACTTC.

The chain combines TRBV18 with TRBJ2-5; 10 bases align to TRBD2. The CDR3 is 16 residues long. Germline assignment: CDR1 KGHSH and CDR2 LQKENI. The J segment lost 4 bases and the V segment lost 3 bases, leaving 8 bases of the junction unmatched. The DNA for the CDR3 is TGTGCCAGCTCACCCCCTAGCGGGAGTTGGTCAGAGACCCAGTACTTC. It codes for CASSPPSGSWSETQYF.